The 19 T cell receptor beta chains reported below all come from one sample, sequenced in a study of blood T cell repertoires in COVID-19. Here immunoSEQ multiplex PCR was the method, and the copy in TCRdb shows in-frame clones only, minus some. The top ten hold about 6% of the sample, which has more than 200,000 clones, around 87% seen once. Sequencing input: PBMCs or T cells enriched from blood (not recorded which). The receptor source for this set is a woman younger than 45 with acute COVID-19.

The CDR3 DNA is TGCGCCAGCATGGGCAGGGGGCTCTATGGCTACACCTTC. Its translation: CASMGRGLYGYTF. The V gene is TRBV10-2, the J gene TRBJ1-2, with 8 bases aligning to TRBD1. V trimming: 7 bases; J trimming: 4 bases; junction bases outside the gene matches: 5. The germline V gene encodes CDR1 WSHSY and CDR2 SAAADI. This CDR3 is built from 13 residues.

V is TRBV7-6 and J is TRBJ1-1, with D maybe TRBD1 (6 bases). V was pared by 6 bases and J by 8 bases, with 16 bases between. Germline V gene data show CDR1 as SGHVS and CDR2 as FNYEAQ. The CDR3 loop spans 13 amino acids. Here the CDR3 DNA reads TGTGCCAGCAGACGGGACATCGGGTCGGAAGCTTTCTTT. This sequence encodes CASRRDIGSEAFF.

The chain joins TRBV3-1 (or the pseudogene TRBV3-2) to TRBJ2-7, with 9 bases aligning to TRBD1. Unmatched junction bases numbered 9, after V lost 5 bases and J lost 7 bases. Germline V gene data show CDR1 as LGHDT and CDR2 as YNNKEL (reference sequence). The CDR3 contains 14 residues. This chain's CDR3 is CASSSRDRVGEQYF. The CDR3 DNA follows: TGTGCCAGCAGCAGCCGGGACAGGGTAGGTGAGCAGTACTTC.

The chain uses TRBV10-3 and TRBJ2-7, with 7 bases identical to TRBD1. The V gene's germline CDR1 is ENHRY and CDR2 SYGVKD. CDR3 size: 14 residues. The ends lost 6 bases at V and 6 bases at J; junction bases unmatched: 11. As DNA, the CDR3 is TGTGCCATCAGGGAGACAGGGACCCTTAGCGAGCAGTACTTC. This encodes CAIRETGTLSEQYF.

CDR3 amino acids: CASSIFLAPTEQFF. DNA for the CDR3: TGTGCCAGTAGTATTTTTCTAGCGCCGACCGAGCAGTTCTTC. J is TRBJ2-1 and V is TRBV19; TRBD2 might be the D (6 bases). CDR1 is LNHDA, CDR2 SQIVND, per germline (reference sequence). V lost 3 bases and J lost 10, with 16 bases in between. This CDR3 spans 14 amino acids.

V and J are TRBV10-2 and TRBJ2-1, with D possibly matching TRBD2 (7 bases). V was cut by 5 bases and J by 0 bases, with 11 bases left in between. CDR3 length: 15 residues. From germline, CDR1 is WSHSY and CDR2 SAAADI. The CDR3 DNA sequence: TGCGCCAGCAGTAGGGGGGGGAACTCCTACAATGAGCAGTTCTTC. Its protein is CASSRGGNSYNEQFF.

The chain recombines TRBV13 with TRBJ2-1; a possible D gene is TRBD2 (6 bases). Trimming cost V 5 bases and J 8 bases, with 16 bases left between them. The CDR3 runs to 14 residues. CDR1 is PRHDT, CDR2 FYEKMQ, per germline (reference sequence). CDR3 sequence (DNA): TGTGCCAGCAGCCCGAAAACTAGCCCCCATGAGCAGTTCTTC. Protein sequence: CASSPKTSPHEQFF.

The J gene is TRBJ2-1, the V gene TRBV24-1; 7 bases are a match to TRBD1. CDR1 KGHDR and CDR2 SFDVKD come from the germline V gene. The trim removed 5 bases at V and 8 bases at J, leaving 2 bases unmatched. The CDR3 is 12 residues long. As DNA, the CDR3 is TGTGCCACCAGTGCCCAGGGGGATGAGCAGTTCTTC. Translated, it gives CATSAQGDEQFF.

This sequence joins TRBV6-6 and TRBJ2-7; D is undetermined. CDR3 size: 13 residues. From germline, CDR1 is MNHNY and CDR2 SVGAGI (reference sequence). Trimming took off 2 bases at V and 6 bases at J, with 11 bases between the two ends. In DNA form, the CDR3 reads TGTGCCAGCAGTTACCCCCCTAGACGCGAGCAGTACTTC. Translating gives CASSYPPRREQYF.

The chain joins TRBV28 to TRBJ1-6, with D unclear. Germline CDR1 reads MDHEN; CDR2 reads SYDVKM. CDR3 length: 12 residues. Trimming shortened V by 2 bases and J by 14 bases, and 10 bases separated the two germline ends. CDR3 loop: CASSLGLAALHF. CDR3 nucleotides: TGTGCCAGCAGTTTAGGCCTCGCCGCCCTCCACTTT.

V gene TRBV3-1 (or the pseudogene TRBV3-2) combines with J gene TRBJ1-3, with D perhaps matching TRBD1 (6 bases). Germline lookup yields CDR1 LGHDT and CDR2 YNNKEL (reference sequence). The V gene lost 4 bases and the J gene lost 0 bases, with 16 bases spanning the gap. The CDR3 length is 17 residues. DNA for the CDR3: TGTGCCAGCAGCCTCGAAGGTATGGGGGCCTCTGGAAACACCATATATTTT. Protein: CASSLEGMGASGNTIYF.

A single count supports this clone. This chain joins TRBV30 and TRBJ2-3; 7 bases are a match to TRBD2. V shed 4 bases and J 6 bases; nucleotides not matched to a gene: 4. The CDR3 runs 12 residues. CDR1 GTSNPN and CDR2 SVGIG come from the germline V gene (reference sequence). DNA for the CDR3: TGTGCCTGGAAGCGGGGCGGGGATACGCAGTATTTT. Protein product: CAWKRGGDTQYF.

This chain uses TRBV5-1 with TRBJ1-1; the D is unclear. V lost 3 bases and J 0 bases, leaving 12 bases between the germline ends. This CDR3 has 15 amino acids. CDR1 and CDR2 (germline): SGHRS, YFSETQ. The CDR3 DNA reads TGCGCCAGCAGCTCAGCTCCGGGGATGAACACTGAAGCTTTCTTT. Translating it yields CASSSAPGMNTEAFF.

The chain is built from TRBV20-1 and TRBJ1-1; D remains ambiguous. The germline V gene has CDR1 DFQATT and CDR2 SNEGSKA (reference sequence). The CDR3 consists of 12 residues. V lost 3 bases to trimming and J lost 1 base, with 6 bases between them. CDR3 DNA: TGCAGTGCTAGTCGGTCGAACACTGAAGCTTTCTTT. Protein sequence: CSASRSNTEAFF.

This clone was observed once. This sequence joins TRBV2 and TRBJ2-7, with D hard to call. The CDR3 covers 12 residues. The germline V and J ends were trimmed by 8 bases and 2 bases, with 10 bases remaining between them. Looked up from germline, CDR1 is SNHLY and CDR2 is FYNNEI. The CDR3: CASGPHAYEQYF. CDR3 bases: TGTGCCAGCGGGCCCCATGCCTACGAGCAGTACTTC.

V gene TRBV28 combines with J gene TRBJ2-1; possible D gene TRBD2, 6 bases. Germline CDR1 is MDHEN and CDR2 is SYDVKM. The CDR3 runs to 16 residues. V lost 5 bases and J lost 5, with 19 bases in between. The CDR3 sequence is CASSIPTSWGNNEQFF. CDR3 bases: TGTGCCAGCAGTATTCCCACTAGCTGGGGGAACAATGAGCAGTTCTTC.

V usage is TRBV4-3 and J usage is TRBJ1-4; the D gene is possibly TRBD1 (6 bases). The V end was cut by 1 base, the J end by 4 bases, with 13 bases between. Germline values: CDR1 LGHNA, CDR2 YSLEER. The CDR3 sequence is 16 residues long. The CDR3 nucleotides read TGCGCCAGCAGCCAAGCGACTCAGGGGATTAATGAAAAACTGTTTTTT. It is translated as CASSQATQGINEKLFF.

V gene TRBV5-1 combines with J gene TRBJ2-7; TRBD2 aligns across 15 bases. Per germline, CDR1 SGHRS and CDR2 YFSETQ. The junction had 10 bases not matched to a gene; V was cut back by 0 bases and J by 0 bases. The CDR3 covers 20 residues. The CDR3 reads CASSLVYGTSGGHTSYEQYF. DNA of the CDR3: TGCGCCAGCAGCTTGGTCTACGGGACTAGCGGGGGGCATACCTCCTACGAGCAGTACTTC.

This rearrangement joins TRBV6-1 to TRBJ1-5; 7 bases fit TRBD1. Germline CDR1 MNHNS, CDR2 SASEGT. CDR3 size: 16 residues. The ends lost 4 bases at V and 0 bases at J; junction bases unmatched: 6. This CDR3 is CASSALGQYSNQPQHF. CDR3 bases: TGTGCCAGCAGTGCTCTGGGACAGTATAGCAATCAGCCCCAGCATTTT.